This T cell receptor beta chain stems from a study of blood T cell repertoires in COVID-19. Study-wide background: Spain, Italy and the United States supplied samples that represented acute and convalescent COVID-19.

Per the original methods: The assay estimated nucleated cells by amplifying reference gene primers. TCRdb's copy holds only in-frame clones and misses some; the assay was immunoSEQ multiplex PCR. The V and J calls and clone size are taken from that table; D and trimming were inferred from the DNA. The repertoire holds around 250,000 clones, with 75% to 90% as singletons. Germline trimming cut 4 bases from V and 2 bases from J; bases unmatched to any gene: 4. Per germline, CDR1 LGHNA and CDR2 YNFKEQ. This CDR3 contains 15 residues. Cohort assignment relied on participant-reported clinical history. The chain is built from TRBV4-2 and TRBJ2-5; 10 bases line up with TRBD1. The source of this sequence is a middle-aged woman who had been exposed to COVID-19. Sequencing was carried out using PBMCs or T cells enriched from blood (not recorded which). CDR3 nucleotides: TGTGCCAGCAGCCTAGGACAGGGGGTACAAGAGACCCAGTACTTC. It translates to CASSLGQGVQETQYF.